A selection of T cell receptor beta chains follows, all from one sample in a study of beta chain features in type 1 diabetes. The protocol was immunoSEQ multiplex PCR, while the TCRdb copy is restricted to in-frame clones and leaves out a portion. The sample lists 140,000 or so clones, about 13% occurring once. Specimen: central memory CD4+ T cells from blood. These receptors all stem from a man between 18 and 35 years old with type 1 diabetes. CDR3s include the opening cysteine and the closing phenylalanine or tryptophan. D genes are given only for firm matches. Clone size is given for some rows only: seen once, a few or many times, or a class if the clone is expanded.

abundance | d_gene | j_gene | v_gene | CDR3aa | CDR3nt
- | - | TRBJ1-1 | TRBV7-9 | CASSLPENTEAFF | TGTGCCAGCAGCTTACCCGAGAACACTGAAGCTTTCTTT
- | - | TRBJ2-7 | TRBV7-8 | CASSVPPEQYF | TGTGCCAGCAGCGTTCCTCCCGAGCAGTACTTC
- | - | TRBJ1-2 | TRBV6-5 | CASSYTPEDGYTF | TGTGCCAGCAGTTACACCCCGGAGGATGGCTACACCTTC
- | - | TRBJ2-7 | TRBV21-1 | CASSKARPHGTGFHEQYF | TGTGCCAGCAGCAAAGCGCGTCCCCACGGCACAGGGTTCCACGAGCAGTACTTC
- | - | TRBJ2-1 | TRBV29-1 | CSVEVTPVGEQFF | TGCAGCGTTGAAGTGACCCCGGTAGGAGAGCAGTTCTTC
- | - | TRBJ2-7 | TRBV20-1 | CSASILGEQYF | TGCAGTGCTAGCATCCTGGGCGAGCAGTACTTC
- | - | TRBJ1-6 | TRBV9 | CASSVGTVPYNSPLHF | TGTGCCAGCAGCGTAGGGACAGTACCCTATAATTCACCCCTCCACTTT
many | - | TRBJ2-3 | TRBV28 | CASSLVGASTDTQYF | TGTGCCAGCAGTTTAGTAGGGGCGAGCACAGATACGCAGTATTTT
- | TRBD1 | TRBJ2-6 | TRBV10-1 | CASSPGTVSYSGANVLTF | TGCGCCAGCAGCCCTGGGACAGTTTCCTACTCTGGGGCCAACGTCCTGACTTTC
few | - | TRBJ2-5 | TRBV6-6 | CASSPFTEETQYF | TGTGCCAGCAGTCCCTTCACGGAGGAGACCCAGTACTTC
- | - | TRBJ2-2 | TRBV5-1 | CASRLDTGELFF | TGCGCCAGCAGACTCGACACCGGGGAGCTGTTTTTT
- | - | TRBJ1-2 | TRBV27 | CASSSLGYGYTF | TGTGCCAGCAGTTCCTTAGGCTATGGCTACACCTTC
- | TRBD1 | TRBJ2-1 | TRBV5-1 | CASSLVGTENEQFF | TGCGCCAGCAGCTTGGTCGGGACAGAGAATGAGCAGTTCTTC
- | - | TRBJ1-5 | TRBV30 | CAWSEGSNQPQHF | TGTGCCTGGAGCGAAGGCAGCAATCAGCCCCAGCATTTT
- | TRBD1 | TRBJ2-7 | TRBV5-1 | CASSSTGPGEQYF | TGCGCCAGCAGCTCGACAGGGCCAGGGGAGCAGTACTTC
few | - | TRBJ2-5 | TRBV7-2 | CASSFLSGPQETQYF | TGTGCCAGCAGCTTTCTAAGCGGGCCCCAAGAGACCCAGTACTTC
few | - | TRBJ2-7 | TRBV5-1 | CASSFGYSYEQYF | TGCGCCAGCAGCTTTGGCTATTCCTACGAGCAGTACTTC
- | TRBD1 | TRBJ1-5 | TRBV5-6 | CASSQDRGGQPQHF | TGTGCCAGCAGTCAAGACAGGGGAGGTCAGCCCCAGCATTTT
few | - | TRBJ2-1 | TRBV9 | CASSVGQQGDNEQFF | TGTGCCAGCAGCGTAGGTCAGCAGGGAGACAATGAGCAGTTCTTC
- | - | TRBJ1-5 | TRBV28 | CASSSQQGWQPQHF | TGTGCCAGCAGTTCCCAACAGGGCTGGCAGCCCCAGCATTTT
many | - | TRBJ1-2 | TRBV23-1 | CASSQMKGFYGYTF | TGCGCCAGCAGTCAAATGAAAGGATTCTATGGCTACACCTTC
- | - | TRBJ1-1 | TRBV10-3 | CAISARGADTEAFF | TGTGCCATCAGCGCGAGGGGCGCGGACACTGAAGCTTTCTTT
few | - | TRBJ2-1 | TRBV29-1 | CSGRYNEQFF | TGCAGCGGTCGGTACAATGAGCAGTTCTTC
- | TRBD1 | TRBJ1-4 | TRBV6-1 | CASSSGTARNEKLFF | TGTGCCAGCAGTTCCGGGACAGCCCGTAATGAAAAACTGTTTTTT
few | - | TRBJ2-6 | TRBV5-8 | CASSLVGMANVLTF | TGTGCCAGCAGCTTGGTGGGGATGGCCAACGTCCTGACTTTC
few | - | TRBJ1-5 | TRBV29-1 | CSARGEGNQPQHF | TGCAGCGCCAGGGGAGAGGGCAATCAGCCCCAGCATTTT
few | TRBD2 | TRBJ2-1 | TRBV19 | CASSGGRNEQFF | TGTGCCTCTAGCGGGGGGCGGAATGAGCAGTTCTTC
few | - | TRBJ2-3 | TRBV19 | CASNEGPTDTQYF | TGTGCCAGTAATGAGGGACCCACAGATACGCAGTATTTT
- | - | TRBJ1-2 | TRBV28 | CAGGRQGYGYTF | TGTGCCGGGGGGCGGCAGGGCTATGGCTACACCTTC
few | - | TRBJ1-5 | TRBV10-3 | CAISWKSGNQPQHF | TGTGCCATCAGTTGGAAGTCGGGCAATCAGCCCCAGCATTTT
few | TRBD2 | TRBJ2-3 | TRBV5-4 | CASSTRLAGPLDTQYF | TGTGCCAGCAGCACCCGACTAGCGGGGCCTCTGGATACGCAGTATTTT
- | TRBD1 | TRBJ2-3 | TRBV5-4 | CASVPGGRTDTQYF | TGTGCCAGCGTGCCAGGGGGCCGCACAGATACGCAGTATTTT
- | - | TRBJ1-4 | TRBV29-1 | CSVGDTGTNEKLFF | TGCAGCGTCGGAGACACAGGGACTAATGAAAAACTGTTTTTT
- | - | TRBJ1-1 | TRBV18 | CASSPSSGTEAFF | TGTGCCAGCTCCCCGAGTAGCGGCACTGAAGCTTTCTTT
- | - | TRBJ2-7 | TRBV6-1 | CASSEAGDHEQYF | TGTGCCAGCAGTGAAGCGGGGGACCACGAGCAGTACTTC
few | TRBD1 | TRBJ1-1 | TRBV9 | CASSVGQGNTEAFF | TGTGCCAGCAGCGTAGGACAGGGAAACACTGAAGCTTTCTTT
few | - | TRBJ1-1 | TRBV30 | CAWSGDLLTGTEAFF | TGTGCCTGGAGTGGGGACCTCCTGACGGGGACTGAAGCTTTCTTT
- | TRBD2 | TRBJ2-1 | TRBV7-9 | CASSLTSGGHNEQFF | TGTGCCAGCAGCTTGACTAGCGGGGGACACAATGAGCAGTTCTTC
few | - | TRBJ2-5 | TRBV9 | CASSLWTGVGETQYF | TGTGCCAGCAGCCTATGGACGGGGGTAGGAGAGACCCAGTACTTC
- | - | TRBJ2-7 | TRBV7-6 | CASSSNQAEQYF | TGTGCCAGCAGCTCAAATCAAGCTGAGCAGTACTTC
- | TRBD1 | TRBJ2-1 | TRBV6-1 | CASWDRRSYNEQFF | TGTGCCAGCTGGGACAGGCGCTCCTACAATGAGCAGTTCTTC
- | TRBD1 | TRBJ1-2 | TRBV7-9 | CASSYTTGNYGYTF | TGTGCCAGCAGCTACACGACAGGGAACTATGGCTACACCTTC
many | - | TRBJ2-7 | TRBV5-6 | CASSLAGAQYF | TGTGCCAGCAGCTTGGCGGGTGCGCAGTACTTC
few | TRBD1 | TRBJ2-1 | TRBV9 | CASSERRQGAGEQFF | TGTGCCAGCAGCGAGAGGCGACAGGGGGCAGGGGAGCAGTTCTTC
- | - | TRBJ2-5 | TRBV5-6 | CASSFLAQGSETQYF | TGTGCCAGCAGCTTTTTGGCGCAGGGCTCGGAGACCCAGTACTTC
few | - | TRBJ2-5 | TRBV5-4 | CASSLAGGETQYF | TGTGCCAGCAGCTTGGCTGGGGGGGAGACCCAGTACTTC
- | - | TRBJ2-1 | TRBV14 | CASSQDVGGKRNEQFF | TGTGCCAGCAGCCAAGACGTTGGAGGGAAGAGGAATGAGCAGTTCTTC
few | TRBD1 | TRBJ2-7 | TRBV10-3 | CAISKGQGSDEQYF | TGTGCCATCAGTAAGGGACAGGGGAGTGACGAGCAGTACTTC
few | - | TRBJ2-3 | TRBV9 | CASSVRGAGSDTQYF | TGTGCCAGCAGCGTCCGTGGGGCCGGGTCAGATACGCAGTATTTT
many | - | TRBJ1-1 | TRBV20-1 | CSARVSEAFF | TGCAGTGCTAGAGTATCTGAAGCTTTCTTT
few | TRBD2 | TRBJ2-5 | TRBV10-3 | CASSPPLAGQETQYF | TGTGCCAGCTCGCCCCCTCTAGCGGGGCAAGAGACCCAGTACTTC
- | - | TRBJ2-5 | TRBV29-1 | CSVVGTTGQQETQYF | TGCAGCGTTGTGGGAACCACAGGGCAACAAGAGACCCAGTACTTC
- | - | TRBJ1-4 | TRBV29-1 | CSVGWSRGEKLFF | TGCAGCGTTGGGTGGAGCCGCGGGGAAAAACTGTTTTTT
- | - | TRBJ2-1 | TRBV6-5 | CASQDYNEQFF | TGTGCCAGCCAGGATTACAATGAGCAGTTCTTC
few | - | TRBJ2-7 | TRBV7-9 | CASSYHLGGGNEQYF | TGTGCCAGCAGCTATCATCTGGGGGGTGGTAACGAGCAGTACTTC
few | - | TRBJ1-1 | TRBV7-2 | CASSPERGTEAFF | TGTGCCAGCAGCCCCGAGAGGGGGACTGAAGCTTTCTTT
- | TRBD1 | TRBJ1-2 | TRBV13 | CASSLTGNYGYTF | TGTGCCAGCAGCTTGACAGGGAACTATGGCTACACCTTC
- | TRBD2 | TRBJ2-7 | TRBV19 | CASRGLAGDYEQYF | TGTGCCAGTAGGGGACTAGCGGGGGACTACGAGCAGTACTTC
- | TRBD2 | TRBJ2-3 | TRBV7-2 | CASSPDGLASTDTQYF | TGTGCCAGCAGCCCAGATGGACTAGCGAGCACAGATACGCAGTATTTT
few | - | TRBJ2-1 | TRBV5-1 | CASSTRPGTYNEQFF | TGCGCCAGCAGCACCCGGCCGGGAACCTACAATGAGCAGTTCTTC